Its frequency marks the clone carrying this T cell receptor beta chain as medium-sized. This record belongs to a study of synovial regulatory T cells in juvenile arthritis. Profiling relied on immunoSEQ multiplex PCR, and the TCRdb table lists in-frame clones only, not all of them. The repertoire table contains approximately 2,000 clones. This CDR3 is 16 amino acids long. No DNA has been recorded. Looked up from germline, CDR1 is LNHDA and CDR2 is SQIVND (reference sequence). The synovial samples were synovial fluid, paired with peripheral blood from each active arthritis patient. Donors were around eleven juvenile idiopathic arthritis patients with active disease, 3 polyarticular and 8 oligoarticular.

The sequence came from a donor younger than 30 with juvenile idiopathic arthritis. V usage is TRBV19 and J usage is TRBJ1-5; TCRdb's D gene call, TRBD1, goes unchecked for lack of DNA. Material: Treg cells from the synovium. The CDR3 loop is CASRTPGTVKNQPQHF.